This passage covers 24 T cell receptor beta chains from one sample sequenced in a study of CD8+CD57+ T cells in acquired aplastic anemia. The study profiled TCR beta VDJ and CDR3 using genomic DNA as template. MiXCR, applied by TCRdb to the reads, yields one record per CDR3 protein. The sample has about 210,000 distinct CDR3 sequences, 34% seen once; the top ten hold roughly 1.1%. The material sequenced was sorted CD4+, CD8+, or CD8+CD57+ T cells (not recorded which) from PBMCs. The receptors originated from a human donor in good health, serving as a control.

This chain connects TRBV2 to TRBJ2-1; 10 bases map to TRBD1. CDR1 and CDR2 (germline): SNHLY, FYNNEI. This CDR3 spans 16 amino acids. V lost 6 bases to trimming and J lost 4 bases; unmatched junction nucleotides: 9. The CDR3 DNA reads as TGTGCCAGCAGCGACCCCCGACAGGGGGCGTACAATGAGCAGTTCTTC. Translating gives CASSDPRQGAYNEQFF.

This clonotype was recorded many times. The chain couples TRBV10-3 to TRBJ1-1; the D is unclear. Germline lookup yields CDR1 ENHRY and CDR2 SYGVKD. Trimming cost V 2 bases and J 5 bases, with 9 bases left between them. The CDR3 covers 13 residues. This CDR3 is CAISEGRGTEAFF. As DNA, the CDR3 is TGTGCCATCAGTGAGGGACGAGGAACTGAAGCTTTCTTT.

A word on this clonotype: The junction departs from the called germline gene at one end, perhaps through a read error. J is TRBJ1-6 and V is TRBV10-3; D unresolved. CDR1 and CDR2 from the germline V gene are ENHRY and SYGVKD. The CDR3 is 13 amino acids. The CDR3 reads CAIMEGLNSSLHF. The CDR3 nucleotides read TGTGCCATCATGGAGGGTTTAAATTCATCCCTCCACTTT.

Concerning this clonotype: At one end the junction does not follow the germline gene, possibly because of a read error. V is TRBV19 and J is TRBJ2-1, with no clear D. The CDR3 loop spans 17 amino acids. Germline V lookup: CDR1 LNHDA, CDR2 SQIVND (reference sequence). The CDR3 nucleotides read TGTGCCAGTAGTAATGTCGCCGGCGCGAGCTCCTACGATGAGCAGTTCTTC. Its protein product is CASSNVAGASSYDEQFF.

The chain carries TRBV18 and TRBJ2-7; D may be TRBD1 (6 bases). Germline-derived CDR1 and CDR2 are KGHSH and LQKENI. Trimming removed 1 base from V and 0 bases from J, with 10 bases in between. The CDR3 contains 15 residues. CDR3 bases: TGTGCCAGCTCACCACACCCAGGGGACTCCTACGAGCAGTACTTC. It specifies CASSPHPGDSYEQYF.

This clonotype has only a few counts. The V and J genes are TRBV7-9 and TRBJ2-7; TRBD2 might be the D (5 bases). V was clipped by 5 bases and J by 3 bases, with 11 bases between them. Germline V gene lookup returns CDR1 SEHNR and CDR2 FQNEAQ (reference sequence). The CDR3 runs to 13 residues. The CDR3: CASSRREVYEQYF. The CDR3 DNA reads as TGTGCCAGCAGCCGCCGGGAAGTCTACGAGCAGTACTTC.

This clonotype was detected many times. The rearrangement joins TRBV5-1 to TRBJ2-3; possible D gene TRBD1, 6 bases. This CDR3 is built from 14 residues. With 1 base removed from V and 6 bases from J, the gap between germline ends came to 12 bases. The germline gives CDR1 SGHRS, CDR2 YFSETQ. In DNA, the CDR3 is TGCGCCAGCAGCTTGAACTCAGGGGAGGATACGCAGTATTTT. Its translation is CASSLNSGEDTQYF. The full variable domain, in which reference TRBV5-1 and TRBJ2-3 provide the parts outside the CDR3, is KAGVTQTPRYLIKTRGQQVTLSCSPISGHRSVSWYQQTPGQGLQFLFEYFSETQRNKGNFPGRFSGRQFSNSRSEMNVSTLELGDSALYLCASSLNSGEDTQYFGPGTRLTVL.

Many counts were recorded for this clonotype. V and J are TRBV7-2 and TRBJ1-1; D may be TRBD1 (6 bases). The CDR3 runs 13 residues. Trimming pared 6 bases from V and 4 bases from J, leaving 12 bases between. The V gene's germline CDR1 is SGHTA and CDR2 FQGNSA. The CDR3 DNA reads TGTGCCAGCAGGCCCGGAGGGGGCACTGAAGCTTTCTTT. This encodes CASRPGGGTEAFF.

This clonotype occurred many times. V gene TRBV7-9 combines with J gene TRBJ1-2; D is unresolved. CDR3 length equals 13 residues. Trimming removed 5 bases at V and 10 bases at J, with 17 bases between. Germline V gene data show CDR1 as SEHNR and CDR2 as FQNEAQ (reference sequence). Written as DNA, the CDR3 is TGTGCCAGCAGCCCCCTCCTTGAGCAGGACTACACCTTC. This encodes CASSPLLEQDYTF. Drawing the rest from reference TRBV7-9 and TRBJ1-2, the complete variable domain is DTGVSQNPRHKITKRGQNVTFRCDPISEHNRLYWYRQTLGQGPEFLTYFQNEAQLEKSRLLSDRFSAERPKGSFSTLEIQRTEQGDSAMYLCASSPLLEQDYTFGSGTRLTVV.

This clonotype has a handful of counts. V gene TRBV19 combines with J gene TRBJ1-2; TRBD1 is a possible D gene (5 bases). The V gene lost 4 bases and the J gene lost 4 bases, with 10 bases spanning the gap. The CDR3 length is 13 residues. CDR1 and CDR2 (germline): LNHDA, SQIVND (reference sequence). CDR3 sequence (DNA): TGTGCCAGTAGTAGCGACAGCTTCTATGGCTACACCTTC. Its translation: CASSSDSFYGYTF.

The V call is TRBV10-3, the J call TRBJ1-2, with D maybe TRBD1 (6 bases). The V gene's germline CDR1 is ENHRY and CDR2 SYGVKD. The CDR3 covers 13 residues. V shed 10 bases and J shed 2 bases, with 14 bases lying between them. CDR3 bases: TGTGCCAACACTGGGCAGGGGAACTATGGCTACACCTTC. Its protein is CANTGQGNYGYTF.

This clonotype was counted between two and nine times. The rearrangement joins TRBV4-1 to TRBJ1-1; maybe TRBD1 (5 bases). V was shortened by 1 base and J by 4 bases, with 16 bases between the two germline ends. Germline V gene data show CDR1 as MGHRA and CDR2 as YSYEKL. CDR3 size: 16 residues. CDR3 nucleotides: TGCGCCAGCAGCCAAGGGCGGGGCAATAGATTCACTGAAGCTTTCTTT. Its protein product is CASSQGRGNRFTEAFF.

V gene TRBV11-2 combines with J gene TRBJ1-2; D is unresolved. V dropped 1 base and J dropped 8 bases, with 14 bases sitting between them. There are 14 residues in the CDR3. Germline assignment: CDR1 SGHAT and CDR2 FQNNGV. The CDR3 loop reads CASSLAGGVRGYTF. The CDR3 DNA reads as TGTGCCAGCAGCTTAGCAGGTGGGGTGAGAGGCTACACCTTC.

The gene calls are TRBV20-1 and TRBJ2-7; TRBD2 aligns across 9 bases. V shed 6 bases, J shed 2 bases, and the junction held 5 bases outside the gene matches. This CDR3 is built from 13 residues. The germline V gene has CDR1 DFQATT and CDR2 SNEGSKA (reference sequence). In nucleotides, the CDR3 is TGCAGTGCGGCGAGCGGGGGGACCTACGAGCAGTACTTC. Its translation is CSAASGGTYEQYF.

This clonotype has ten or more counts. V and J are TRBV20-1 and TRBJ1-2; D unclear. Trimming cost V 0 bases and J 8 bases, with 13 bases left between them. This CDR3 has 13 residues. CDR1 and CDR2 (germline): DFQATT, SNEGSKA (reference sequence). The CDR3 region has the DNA TGCAGTGCTAGAGACAGAAACGTAGGGGGCTACACCTTC. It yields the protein CSARDRNVGGYTF.

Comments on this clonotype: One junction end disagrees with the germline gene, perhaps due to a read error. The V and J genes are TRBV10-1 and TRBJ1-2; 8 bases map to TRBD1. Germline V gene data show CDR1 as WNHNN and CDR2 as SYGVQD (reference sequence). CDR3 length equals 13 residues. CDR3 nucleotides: TGTGCCAGCAGGGGGCGAGATATAGATGGCTACACCTTC. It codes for CASRGRDIDGYTF.

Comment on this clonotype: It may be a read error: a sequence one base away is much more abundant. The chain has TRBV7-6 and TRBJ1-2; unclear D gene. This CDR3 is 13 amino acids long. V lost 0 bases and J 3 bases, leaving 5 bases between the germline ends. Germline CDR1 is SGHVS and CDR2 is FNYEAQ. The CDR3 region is CASSLALDYGYTF. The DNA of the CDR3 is TGTGCCAGCAGCTTAGCCCTCGACTATGGCTACACCTTC.

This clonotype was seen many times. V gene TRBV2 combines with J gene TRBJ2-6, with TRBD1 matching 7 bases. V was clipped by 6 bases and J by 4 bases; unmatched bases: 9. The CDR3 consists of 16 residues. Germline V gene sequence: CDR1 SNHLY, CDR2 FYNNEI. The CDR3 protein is CASRRGGELGANVLTF. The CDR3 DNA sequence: TGTGCCAGCAGGCGAGGGGGCGAATTGGGGGCCAACGTCCTGACTTTC.

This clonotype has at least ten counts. The CDR3 coding sequence is TGTGCCAGCAGTAGGACAGGGTATCGATACGAGCAGTACTTC. This codes for CASSRTGYRYEQYF. The rearrangement joins TRBV6-1 to TRBJ2-7; 8 positions match TRBD1. Looked up from germline, CDR1 is MNHNS and CDR2 is SASEGT. This CDR3 has 14 amino acids. V lost 5 bases to trimming and J lost 4 bases; unmatched junction nucleotides: 7.

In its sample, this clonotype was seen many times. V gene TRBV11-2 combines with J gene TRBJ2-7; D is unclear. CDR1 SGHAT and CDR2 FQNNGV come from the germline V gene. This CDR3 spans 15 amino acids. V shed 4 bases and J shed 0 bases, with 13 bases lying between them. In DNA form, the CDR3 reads TGTGCCAGCAGCTCCCGCCCTCAGAGCTCCTACGAGCAGTACTTC. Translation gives CASSSRPQSSYEQYF.

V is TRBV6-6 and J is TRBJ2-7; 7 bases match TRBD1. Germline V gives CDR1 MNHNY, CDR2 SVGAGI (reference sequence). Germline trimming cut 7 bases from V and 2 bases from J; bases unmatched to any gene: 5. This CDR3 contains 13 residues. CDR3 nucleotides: TGTGCCAGCAAAATGACAGGGCCCTACGAGCAGTACTTC. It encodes CASKMTGPYEQYF.

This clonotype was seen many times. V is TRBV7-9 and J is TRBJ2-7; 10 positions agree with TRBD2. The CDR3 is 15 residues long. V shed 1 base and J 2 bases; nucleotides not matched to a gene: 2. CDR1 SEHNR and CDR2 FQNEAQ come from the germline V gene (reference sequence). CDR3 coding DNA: TGTGCCAGCAGCTTAGGACTAGCGGGTACCTACGAGCAGTACTTC. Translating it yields CASSLGLAGTYEQYF.

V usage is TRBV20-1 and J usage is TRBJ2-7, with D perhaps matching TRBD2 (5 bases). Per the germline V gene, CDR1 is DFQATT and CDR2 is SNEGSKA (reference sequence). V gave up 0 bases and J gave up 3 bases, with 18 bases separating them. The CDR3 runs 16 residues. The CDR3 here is CSARDSIGAAHYEQYF. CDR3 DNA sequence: TGCAGTGCTAGAGATTCTATTGGAGCGGCTCACTACGAGCAGTACTTC.

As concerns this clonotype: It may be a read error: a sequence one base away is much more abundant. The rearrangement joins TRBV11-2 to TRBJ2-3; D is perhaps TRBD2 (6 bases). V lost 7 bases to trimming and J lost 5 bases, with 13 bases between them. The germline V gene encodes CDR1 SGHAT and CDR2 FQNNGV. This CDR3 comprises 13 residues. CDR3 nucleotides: TGTGCCAGCAACCATTCGCGGGGAGATACGCAGTATTTT. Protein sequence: CASNHSRGDTQYF.